This entry lists 10 T cell receptor beta chains sequenced from one sample in a study of blood T cell repertoires in COVID-19. The data were produced by immunoSEQ multiplex PCR, yet TCRdb's version contains in-frame clones alone and is incomplete. This table has fewer than 300,000 clones, approximately 80% appearing once. The sequencing sample was made of peripheral blood. The receptor source for this set is a human donor in a cohort sampled during active COVID-19.

The chain joins TRBV2 to TRBJ2-3, with 8 bases lining up with TRBD2. The CDR3 covers 13 residues. Unmatched junction bases numbered 5, after V lost 5 bases and J lost 7 bases. Germline lookup yields CDR1 SNHLY and CDR2 FYNNEI. The CDR3 DNA sequence: TGTGCCAGCAGTCCCGGGGGGGGGAATACGCAGTATTTT. Translating gives CASSPGGGNTQYF. The full variable domain, rest sourced from reference TRBV2 and TRBJ2-3, is EPEVTQTPSHQVTQMGQEVILRCVPISNHLYFYWYRQILGQKVEFLVSFYNNEISEKSEIFDDQFSVERPDGSNFTLKIRSTKLEDSAMYFCASSPGGGNTQYFGPGTRLTVL.

The V gene is TRBV7-8, the J gene TRBJ2-3; TRBD2 matches at 9 bases. In germline, CDR1 is SGHVS, CDR2 FQNEAQ. V trimming: 0 bases; J trimming: 2 bases; junction bases outside the gene matches: 6. The CDR3 spans 17 residues. In DNA, the CDR3 is TGTGCCAGCAGCTTAGCGGCTAGCGGGGAGATCACAGATACGCAGTATTTT. It encodes CASSLAASGEITDTQYF.

The chain links TRBV5-6 to TRBJ2-3; TRBD1 agrees at 9 bases. The J segment lost 4 bases and the V segment lost 0 bases, leaving 3 bases of the junction unmatched. The CDR3 is made up of 15 amino acids. Germline V gene lookup returns CDR1 SGHDT and CDR2 YYEEEE. CDR3: CASSLGDRDPDTQYF. CDR3 sequence (DNA): TGTGCCAGCAGCTTGGGGGACAGGGACCCAGATACGCAGTATTTT.

The chain employs TRBV27 and TRBJ2-1; TRBD2 matches at 11 bases. The CDR3 runs 16 residues. The V and J ends lost 3 bases and 4 bases, in that order; junction bases with no gene match: 5. The germline V gene encodes CDR1 MNHEY and CDR2 SMNVEV (reference sequence). CDR3 DNA sequence: TGTGCCAGCAGTTTCGGTAGCGGGGGGGTATACAATGAGCAGTTCTTC. Amino acids: CASSFGSGGVYNEQFF.

The chain combines TRBV5-1 with TRBJ2-1; 13 bases agree with TRBD2. The CDR3 loop spans 16 amino acids. V dropped 4 bases and J dropped 5; count of bases not matched to a gene: 6. CDR1 and CDR2 (germline): SGHRS, YFSETQ. CDR3 DNA sequence: TGCGCCAGCAGCGTAAAACTAGCGGGGGGGCACAATGAGCAGTTCTTC. Translation gives CASSVKLAGGHNEQFF.

This chain joins TRBV6-2 or TRBV6-3 and TRBJ1-4, with TRBD1 identical over 8 bases. CDR3 length equals 18 residues. V trimming: 0 bases; J trimming: 7 bases; junction bases outside the gene matches: 13. Germline V gene sequence: CDR1 MNHEY, CDR2 SVGEGT. CDR3 nucleotides: TGTGCCAGCAGTTACTCGAAGTCTAGCAGGACAGGGCCTGAAAAACTGTTTTTT. Translating gives CASSYSKSSRTGPEKLFF.

V usage is TRBV6-5 and J usage is TRBJ1-1; perhaps TRBD1 as D (6 bases). The V end lost 0 bases, the J end lost 5 bases, and 16 bases lay between the germline ends. This CDR3 region has 16 residues. Germline V lookup: CDR1 MNHEY, CDR2 SVGAGI. DNA of the CDR3: TGTGCCAGCAGTTACTCGAGTGGGGGGGCGCGAACTGAAGCTTTCTTT. Its translation is CASSYSSGGARTEAFF.

V usage is TRBV28 and J usage is TRBJ1-6; no clear D gene. The CDR3 is 16 amino acids. Trimming cost V 10 bases and J 7 bases, with 23 bases left between them. Looked up from germline, CDR1 is MDHEN and CDR2 is SYDVKM. In nucleotides, the CDR3 is TGTGCCACGACCTCGGATTCGGGGTCGTGGAATTCACCCCTCCACTTT. It translates to CATTSDSGSWNSPLHF.

The rearrangement uses TRBV2 and TRBJ1-4, with D unresolved. Germline lookup yields CDR1 SNHLY and CDR2 FYNNEI. Trimming took off 3 bases at V and 0 bases at J, with 5 bases between the two ends. The CDR3 loop spans 14 amino acids. The CDR3 nucleotides are TGTGCCAGCAGTGACCGTGCAACTAATGAAAAACTGTTTTTT. As protein: CASSDRATNEKLFF.

This clone was counted a few times. The rearrangement uses TRBV5-4 and TRBJ2-7, with no clear D. From germline, CDR1 is SGHNT and CDR2 YYREEE (reference sequence). V was pared by 0 bases and J by 7 bases, with 11 bases between. The CDR3 is made up of 13 amino acids. The CDR3 sequence: CASSLGTAREQYF. The CDR3 DNA reads TGTGCCAGCAGCTTGGGTACAGCCCGGGAGCAGTACTTC.